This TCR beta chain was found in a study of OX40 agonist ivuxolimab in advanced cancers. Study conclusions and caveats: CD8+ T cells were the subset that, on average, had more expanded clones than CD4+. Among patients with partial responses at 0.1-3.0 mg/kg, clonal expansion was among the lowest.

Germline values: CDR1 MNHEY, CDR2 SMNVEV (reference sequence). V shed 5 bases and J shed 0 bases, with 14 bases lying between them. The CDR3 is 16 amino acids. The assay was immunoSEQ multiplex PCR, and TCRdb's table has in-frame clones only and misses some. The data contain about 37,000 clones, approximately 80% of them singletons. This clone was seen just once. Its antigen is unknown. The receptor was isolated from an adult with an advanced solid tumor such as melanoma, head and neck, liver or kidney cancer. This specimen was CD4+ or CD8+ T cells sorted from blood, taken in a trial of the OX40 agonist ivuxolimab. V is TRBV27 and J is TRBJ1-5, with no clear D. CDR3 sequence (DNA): TGTGCCAGCAGTCCAGTCCCACCAGATAGCAATCAGCCCCAGCATTTT. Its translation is CASSPVPPDSNQPQHF.